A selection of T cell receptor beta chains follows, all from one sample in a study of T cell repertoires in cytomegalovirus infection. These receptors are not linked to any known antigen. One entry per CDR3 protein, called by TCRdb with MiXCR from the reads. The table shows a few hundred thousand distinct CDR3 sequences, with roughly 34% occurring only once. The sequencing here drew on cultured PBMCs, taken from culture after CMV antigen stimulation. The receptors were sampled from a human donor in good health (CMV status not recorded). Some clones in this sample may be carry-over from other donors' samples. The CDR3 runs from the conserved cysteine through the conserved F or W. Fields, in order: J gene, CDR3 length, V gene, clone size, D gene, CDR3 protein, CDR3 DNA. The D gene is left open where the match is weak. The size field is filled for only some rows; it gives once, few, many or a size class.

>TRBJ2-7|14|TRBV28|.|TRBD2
CASSLRLAGYEQYF
TGTGCCAGCAGTTTAAGACTAGCGGGCTACGAGCAGTACTTC
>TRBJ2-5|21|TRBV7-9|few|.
CASSLGSLNGKKDGRQETQYF
TGTGCCAGCAGCTTAGGGTCTCTAAACGGGAAGAAAGACGGGCGACAAGAGACCCAGTACTTC
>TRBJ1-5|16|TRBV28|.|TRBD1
CASSEGRTGGKQPQHF
TGTGCCAGCAGTGAAGGCAGGACAGGCGGAAAGCAGCCCCAGCATTTT
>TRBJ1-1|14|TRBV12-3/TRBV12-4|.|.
CASSLQGVITEAFF
TGTGCCAGCAGTCTCCAGGGAGTGATCACTGAAGCTTTCTTT
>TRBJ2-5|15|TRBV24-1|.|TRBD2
CATSDLASGGETQYF
TGTGCCACCAGTGATTTGGCTAGCGGAGGGGAGACCCAGTACTTC
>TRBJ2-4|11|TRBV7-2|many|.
CASSINRDVYF
TGTGCCAGCAGCATAAACCGGGACGTATACTTC
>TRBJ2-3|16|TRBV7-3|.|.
CASSLNPSGEPDTQYF
TGTGCCAGCAGCTTAAACCCTTCGGGAGAGCCAGATACGCAGTATTTT
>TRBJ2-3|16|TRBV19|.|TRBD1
CASKPGQGEATDTQYF
TGTGCCAGTAAGCCGGGACAGGGTGAAGCAACAGATACGCAGTATTTT
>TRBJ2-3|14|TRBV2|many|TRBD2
CASSRDYYTDTQYF
TGTGCCAGCAGCCGGGACTACTACACAGATACGCAGTATTTT
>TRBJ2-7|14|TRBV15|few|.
CATSTLRDGGEQYF
TGTGCCACCAGCACGCTCAGGGATGGAGGTGAGCAGTACTTC
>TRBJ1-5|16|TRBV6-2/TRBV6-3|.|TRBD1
CASTPPGQGANQPQHF
TGTGCCAGCACTCCCCCGGGACAGGGGGCCAATCAGCCCCAGCATTTT
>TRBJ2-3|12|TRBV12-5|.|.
CASGFGTDTQYF
TGTGCTAGTGGTTTTGGCACAGATACGCAGTATTTT
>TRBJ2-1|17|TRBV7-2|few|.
CASSLAPPSASYNEQFF
TGTGCCAGCAGCTTAGCCCCGCCTAGCGCGTCCTACAATGAGCAGTTCTTC
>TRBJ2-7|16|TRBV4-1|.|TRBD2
CASSAIGTSGSYEQYF
TGCGCCAGCAGCGCCATCGGGACTAGCGGATCCTACGAGCAGTACTTC
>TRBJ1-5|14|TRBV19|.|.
CASTLTNSNQPQHF
TGTGCCAGTACCTTGACAAATAGCAATCAGCCCCAGCATTTT
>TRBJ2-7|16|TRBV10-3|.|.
CAISEPPQGKLHEQYF
TGTGCCATCAGCGAGCCGCCACAGGGAAAACTCCACGAGCAGTACTTC
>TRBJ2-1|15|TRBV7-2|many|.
CASSLGTGSYNEQFF
TGTGCCAGCAGCTTAGGGACGGGCTCCTACAATGAGCAGTTCTTC
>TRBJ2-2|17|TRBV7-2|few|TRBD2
CASSLTGASGNGRELFF
TGTGCCAGCAGCTTGACCGGGGCTAGCGGGAATGGCAGGGAGCTGTTTTTT
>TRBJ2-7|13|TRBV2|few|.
CASSWRAGYEQYF
TGTGCCAGCAGTTGGCGGGCGGGTTACGAGCAGTACTTC
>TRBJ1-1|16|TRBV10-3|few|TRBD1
CAISKRGARGTAEAFF
TGTGCCATCTCGAAAAGGGGAGCCCGTGGGACAGCAGAAGCTTTCTTT
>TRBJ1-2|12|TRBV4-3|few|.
CASSPSGYGYTF
TGCGCCAGCAGCCCTTCCGGCTATGGCTACACCTTC
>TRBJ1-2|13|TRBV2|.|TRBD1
CASRSRQGNGYTF
TGTGCCAGCAGGTCGAGACAGGGAAATGGCTACACCTTC